This T cell receptor beta chain was sequenced for a study of blood T cell repertoires in COVID-19. Across the whole study: Samples representing acute and convalescent COVID-19 were sourced from the United States, Italy and Spain. The cDNA or gDNA used as material had been derived from T cells, B-cell-depleted T cells, or PBMCs.

The V gene's germline CDR1 is PRHDT and CDR2 FYEKMQ (reference sequence). This CDR3 has 17 amino acids. V lost 4 bases and J lost 2; bases outside the gene matches: 8. Data came from immunoSEQ multiplex PCR; TCRdb stores just in-frame clones and leaves some out. The data show roughly 450,000 clones, 90% seen once. The receptor's source is a man younger than 35 who had recovered from COVID-19. What was sequenced was PBMCs or T cells enriched from blood (not recorded which). The V gene is TRBV13, the J gene TRBJ2-3; 11 bases are a match to TRBD2. The CDR3 DNA sequence: TGTGCCAGCAGCTCCGGGACTAGCGGATTACACACAGATACGCAGTATTTT. Translated: CASSSGTSGLHTDTQYF.